Sequencing of this T cell receptor (beta chain) was carried out in a study of regulatory T cells in long-lasting Graves disease (dated by TCRdb to the early 2020s). Context from the whole study: Newly diagnosed Graves' disease patients had taken antithyroid drugs for less than 3 months. The study was registered as a clinical trial and conducted in China. A total of around 35 samples underwent TCR sequencing: about 13 from persistent and approximately 20 from newly diagnosed Graves' disease patients. Persistent Graves' disease patients were compared with newly diagnosed Graves' disease patients by peripheral blood TCR sequencing and RNA sequencing. Findings and caveats that apply to the study as a whole: Compared with newly diagnosed patients, persistent Graves' disease patients had lower TCR Shannon entropy and fewer highly expanded clones, which suggests clonal expansion. The authors noted that the small sample size was a limitation that may lower accuracy. More public clonotypes were shared among persistent patients (more than 2,500) than among newly diagnosed patients (just under 1,000). Sequencing and analysis were restricted to the TCR beta chain. The study examined only peripheral blood because the primary lesion, thyroid tissue, could not be accessed.

The time point label of this sample denotes: newly diagnosed GD, antithyroid drugs for less than 3 months. For both TCR sequencing and RNA sequencing, RNA was extracted from PBMCs in TRIzol. The diagnosis of Graves' disease followed American Thyroid Association guidelines. Patients were recruited from an endocrinology department in Xi'an, China. From each patient, approximately 10 milliliters of peripheral blood was collected into an EDTA anticoagulant tube. Ficoll Paque Plus density gradient separation was used to isolate PBMCs, and no additional T cell sorting was done. An Agilent 2100 Bioanalyzer and agarose gel were used to check RNA quality, and a NanoDrop 2000 was used to measure RNA concentration. The receptor library was made with multiplex PCR. Sequenced using an Illumina HiSeq 4000. TCR beta libraries were built with iRepertoire HTBI primers and Arm-PCR amplification of CDR3 regions. Before sequencing, the PCR products went through gel purification. The study's own analysis went as follows. Across samples, 62 TRBV and 13 to 15 TRBJ segments were identified and used for gene usage analysis of CDR3 amino acid clonotypes. COPE and FqMerger were used to merge filtered high-quality paired reads into contigs. BLAST was used to align contigs to the IMGT TRBV, TRBD and TRBJ reference genes, and CDR3 was defined following IMGT. Clonotypes above 0.1% frequency were classified as highly expanded clones. Shannon entropy was used to measure repertoire diversity, and the Gini coefficient was used to measure V-J evenness. Clonotypes shared by more than one individual were considered public. The public sequencing data were trimmed at Q25 with fastp and processed into clonotypes with MiXCR by TCRdb, which kept only in-frame beta chains. For every CDR3 protein sequence, its rows merge into one entry that carries the most common genes and DNA. The V and J calls were not made by the authors but by TCRdb's processing. This sample comprises over 300,000 distinct CDR3 sequences, around 15% of them detected only once. The ten largest make up 22% of the sample.

This clonotype was detected a few times. Its antigen is still unknown. Base quality data are lacking; no much larger clone is found one base away. This sequence was found in a female donor with Graves disease. Sequences were derived from peripheral blood mononuclear cells (PBMCs), sampled at new diagnosis, from a patient treated with antithyroid drugs.

The CDR3 protein sequence reads: CASSLKGVDQPQHF. The DNA sequence reads TGTGCCAGCAGCTTGAAGGGGGTTGATCAGCCCCAGCATTTT. Recombination connected TRBV7-2 to TRBJ1-5, and perhaps TRBD1 as D gene, on 6 matching bases. Spanning cysteine to phenylalanine, the CDR3 consists of 14 amino acids. The only DNA kept is the CDR3, 42 bases in frame from the first base. CDR1 SGHTA and CDR2 FQGNSA were looked up in the germline V gene. Trimming costs V 3 bases and J 5 bases, and their ends lie 11 bases apart.